This T cell receptor beta chain was recorded in a study of human thymus T cells. Study-wide results and limits: Both thymic and peripheral blood repertoires showed apparently biased V and J usage.

Thymus specimens were resections from corrective heart surgery. Of note for this clone: Its antigen is not identified.

Sequencing was performed with immunoSEQ multiplex PCR; in TCRdb, only in-frame clones are kept and a portion is missing. The repertoire consists of about 130,000 clones, with approximately 96% occurring once and the leading ten covering around 0.024%. CDR1 and CDR2 (germline): SGHDN, FVKESK. Unmatched junction bases numbered 7, after V lost 0 bases and J lost 2 bases. The CDR3 length is 17 residues. This sequence joins TRBV14 and TRBJ1-5, with 7 positions matching TRBD1. The clonotype comes from a boy younger than two with a congenital heart defect but otherwise immunologically healthy. Sequenced sample: thymus tissue. CDR3 in amino acids: CASSQDRRGPRNQPQHF. CDR3 coding DNA: TGTGCCAGCAGCCAAGATCGAAGGGGGCCGCGCAATCAGCCCCAGCATTTT.